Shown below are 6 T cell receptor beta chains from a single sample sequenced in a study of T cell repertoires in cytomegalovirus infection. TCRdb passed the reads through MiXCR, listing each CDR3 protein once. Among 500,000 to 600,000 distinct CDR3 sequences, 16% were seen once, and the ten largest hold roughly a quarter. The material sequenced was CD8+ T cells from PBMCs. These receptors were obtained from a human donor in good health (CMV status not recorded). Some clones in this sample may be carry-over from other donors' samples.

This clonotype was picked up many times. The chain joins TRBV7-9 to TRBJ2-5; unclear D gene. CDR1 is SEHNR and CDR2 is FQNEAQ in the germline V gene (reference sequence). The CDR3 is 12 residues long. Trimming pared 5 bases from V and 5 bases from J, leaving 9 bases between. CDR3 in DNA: TGTGCCAGCAGCCCTCTTAAGGAGACCCAGTACTTC. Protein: CASSPLKETQYF. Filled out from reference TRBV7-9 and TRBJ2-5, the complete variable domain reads DTGVSQNPRHKITKRGQNVTFRCDPISEHNRLYWYRQTLGQGPEFLTYFQNEAQLEKSRLLSDRFSAERPKGSFSTLEIQRTEQGDSAMYLCASSPLKETQYFGPGTRLLVL.

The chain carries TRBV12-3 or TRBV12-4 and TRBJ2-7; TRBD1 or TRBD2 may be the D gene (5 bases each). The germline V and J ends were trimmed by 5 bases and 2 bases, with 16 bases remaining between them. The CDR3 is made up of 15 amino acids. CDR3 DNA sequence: TGTGCCAGCAGTGACCCTCAGGGACCCGCCTACGAGCAGTACTTC. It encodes CASSDPQGPAYEQYF.

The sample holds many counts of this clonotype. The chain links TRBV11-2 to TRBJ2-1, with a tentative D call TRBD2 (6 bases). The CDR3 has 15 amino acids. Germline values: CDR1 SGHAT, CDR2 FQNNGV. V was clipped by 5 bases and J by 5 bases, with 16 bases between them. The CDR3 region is CASSGRDSPNNEQFF. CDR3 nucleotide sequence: TGTGCCAGCAGCGGAAGGGACTCGCCGAACAATGAGCAGTTCTTC.

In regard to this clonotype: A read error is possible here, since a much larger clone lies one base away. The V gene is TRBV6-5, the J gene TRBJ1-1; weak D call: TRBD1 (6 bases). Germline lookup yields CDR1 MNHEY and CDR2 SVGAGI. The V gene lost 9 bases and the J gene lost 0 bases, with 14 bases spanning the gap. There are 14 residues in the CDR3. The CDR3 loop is CARSPDSVNTEAFF. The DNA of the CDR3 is TGTGCCAGAAGTCCGGACAGCGTGAACACTGAAGCTTTCTTT.

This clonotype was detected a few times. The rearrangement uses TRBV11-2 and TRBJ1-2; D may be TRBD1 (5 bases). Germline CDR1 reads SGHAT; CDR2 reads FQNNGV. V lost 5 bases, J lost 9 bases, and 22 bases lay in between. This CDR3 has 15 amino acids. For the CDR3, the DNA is TGTGCCAGCAGCACCTTACTCGGGACTCCAGGCAGCTACACCTTC. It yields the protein CASSTLLGTPGSYTF. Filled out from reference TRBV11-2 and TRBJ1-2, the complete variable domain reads EAGVAQSPRYKIIEKRQSVAFWCNPISGHATLYWYQQILGQGPKLLIQFQNNGVVDDSQLPKDRFSAERLKGVDSTLKIQPAKLEDSAVYLCASSTLLGTPGSYTFGSGTRLTVV.

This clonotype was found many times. The CDR3 loop is CASNPGGGRDYEQYF. As DNA, the CDR3 is TGTGCCAGCAACCCGGGCGGCGGGAGAGACTACGAGCAGTACTTC. V gene TRBV7-9 combines with J gene TRBJ2-7; 7 bases line up with TRBD2. CDR1 and CDR2 (germline): SEHNR, FQNEAQ (reference sequence). This CDR3 is built from 15 residues. Trimming cost V 7 bases and J 3 bases; bases outside gene matches: 12.